In its sample, the clone carrying this T cell receptor beta chain was seen a few times. This sample was included in a study of naive and memory T cell subsets. Cells stained for CD3, CD4, CD8, CD45RA and CD27 were sorted into four subsets. Effector memory cells were sorted as CD45RA-CD27-, EMRA cells as CD45RA+CD27-. The germline V gene encodes CDR1 SGHTA and CDR2 FQGNSA. The CDR3 has 13 amino acids. Trimming pared 5 bases from V and 8 bases from J, leaving 13 bases between. The beta constant-region primer was an equimolar mix of two oligonucleotides covering TRBC1 and TRBC2. The ligated cDNA underwent four PCR rounds using SP2 and nested alpha and beta constant-region primers. TCRdb reanalysed the UMI-ligation and nested PCR reads using MiXCR and keeps one entry per CDR3 protein. The table records about 34,000 distinct CDR3 sequences, under 20% of them present only once.

The TCR sequence derives from a human donor in good health. This chain joins TRBV7-2 and TRBJ2-4; no clear D. The sample consisted of effector memory CD4+ T cells from blood. Specified subset: effector memory, CD45RA- CD27-. In nucleotides, the CDR3 is TGTGCCAGCAGCAAACAATGGGAAGACATTCAGTACTTC. This codes for CASSKQWEDIQYF.